This T cell receptor beta chain emerged from a study of Graves' ophthalmopathy and Graves' hyperthyroidism (dated by TCRdb to the late 2010s). Background for the entire study: Peripheral blood samples were taken at the time of initial diagnosis, before any treatment was given. The study used TCR beta repertoire signatures to distinguish Graves' ophthalmopathy from Graves' hyperthyroidism and to predict progression to ophthalmopathy. In total, around 130 blood samples were TCR-sequenced: fewer than 50 ophthalmopathy, over 70 hyperthyroidism and roughly 17 hyperthyroidism-to-ophthalmopathy patients. A discovery set of more than 90 patients (around 45 ophthalmopathy, 57 stable hyperthyroidism) was enrolled to explore V-J signatures distinguishing ophthalmopathy from hyperthyroidism. The independent validation cohort included 18 hyperthyroidism patients plus 17 patients who later progressed from hyperthyroidism to ophthalmopathy. In roughly 6 hyperthyroidism patients, the T-cell repertoires found in thyroid tissue were compared with those found in blood. Once sampling was done, hyperthyroidism patients were given methimazole at a starting dose of 30 mg daily, while ophthalmopathy patients were given high-dose intravenous methylprednisolone. The approximately 95 discovery patients were divided at random into training and test sets in a 7:3 ratio. Study-wide conclusions, independent of this receptor: The 13-signature model separated ophthalmopathy from stable hyperthyroidism with approximately 85% sensitivity and 81.08% specificity in cross-validation, and 80%/75% in the test set. Sample size was not predetermined statistically, and investigators were not blinded to group allocation. In validation, the model predicted ophthalmopathy progression with less than 71% sensitivity and 72.22% specificity; eleven to twelve predicted patients were CT-confirmed with GO in a median of about 6.1 months. Among expanded thyroid clonotypes with frequency above 0.001, most also showed up in blood, which suggests that blood repertoires may reflect the thyroid immune response.

Ophthalmopathy patients were characterized by moderately to severely active disease, a Clinical Activity Score of at least 3, a NOSPECS grade of at least 4, and a disease duration under 3 months. Patients with other autoimmune diseases, uncontrolled infections, pregnancy or lactation were excluded from the study. Clinical symptoms, serum thyroxine, TRAb, thyroid ultrasound and orbital computed tomography formed the basis of the diagnosis. Ficoll-Paque density gradient centrifugation was used to isolate PBMCs from approximately 11 ml of fresh peripheral blood. Trizol reagent was used to extract the total RNA, and its quality was then checked on an Agilent 2100 Bioanalyzer. For CDR1 and CDR2, the germline V gene lists SGHRS and YFSETQ. V lost 8 bases and J lost 2 bases, and the count of bases not matched to a germline gene is 9. Counted from cysteine to phenylalanine, this CDR3 has 14 amino acids. Of the read, only the CDR3 DNA is kept; its 42 bases are in frame from base 1.

For repertoire sequencing, the TCR beta CDR3 regions were amplified from RNA transcripts. The first round of RT-PCR was done with HTBI primers and the Qiagen OneStep RT-PCR kit, and was followed by a second round of multiplex PCR, then size selection and purification. The libraries underwent paired-end sequencing with 100 bp reads on an Illumina HiSeq2000. In the paper's pipeline: SOAPnuke was used to process the reads, throwing out any read that had adapters, had uncalled bases, had a mean Phred below 15, or lacked an exact constant-primer or identifier match. COPE v1.2.5 was used to merge the high-quality paired reads. Clonotypes were defined as unique nucleotide sequences and were aligned to IMGT TRB V, D and J references using MiTCR v1.1. Analysis was restricted to V-J combinations with a frequency above 0.0001, which covered about 99% of repertoires. For each V-J combination, a TCR clonal expansion and chaos score was defined as F50 clonal expansion divided by the chaos observed in the TCRdist matrix. Welch's t-statistics and random forest were used to narrow the features down to more than 10 V-J combinations, which were then fed into a naive Bayes classifier. The Morisita-Horn index was used to measure how similar the thyroid and blood repertoires were. TCRdb itself trimmed the public reads at Q25 with fastp, ran MiXCR and retained productive beta chains. Identical CDR3 protein sequences are pooled into one entry, listed with their most common genes and DNA. The V and J calls here are based on TCRdb, not the publication. The sample profile shows about 210,000 distinct CDR3 sequences; under 30% of them were found once. The ten largest clonotypes hold approximately 9.6% of the sample.

This clonotype occurred a few times. The target of this receptor is not known. No much larger clonotype is one base removed from it; base qualities were not supplied. This chain joins TRBV5-1 to TRBJ1-2, with 7 bases aligning to TRBD1. The sequencing input was peripheral blood. This receptor was identified in a man over 45 with Graves' ophthalmopathy. Donor details come from another sample of the same person, matched by shared clones. The nucleotides are TGCGCCAGTTACGCCGGGACAGAAAACTATGGCTACACCTTC. Its translation is CASYAGTENYGYTF.